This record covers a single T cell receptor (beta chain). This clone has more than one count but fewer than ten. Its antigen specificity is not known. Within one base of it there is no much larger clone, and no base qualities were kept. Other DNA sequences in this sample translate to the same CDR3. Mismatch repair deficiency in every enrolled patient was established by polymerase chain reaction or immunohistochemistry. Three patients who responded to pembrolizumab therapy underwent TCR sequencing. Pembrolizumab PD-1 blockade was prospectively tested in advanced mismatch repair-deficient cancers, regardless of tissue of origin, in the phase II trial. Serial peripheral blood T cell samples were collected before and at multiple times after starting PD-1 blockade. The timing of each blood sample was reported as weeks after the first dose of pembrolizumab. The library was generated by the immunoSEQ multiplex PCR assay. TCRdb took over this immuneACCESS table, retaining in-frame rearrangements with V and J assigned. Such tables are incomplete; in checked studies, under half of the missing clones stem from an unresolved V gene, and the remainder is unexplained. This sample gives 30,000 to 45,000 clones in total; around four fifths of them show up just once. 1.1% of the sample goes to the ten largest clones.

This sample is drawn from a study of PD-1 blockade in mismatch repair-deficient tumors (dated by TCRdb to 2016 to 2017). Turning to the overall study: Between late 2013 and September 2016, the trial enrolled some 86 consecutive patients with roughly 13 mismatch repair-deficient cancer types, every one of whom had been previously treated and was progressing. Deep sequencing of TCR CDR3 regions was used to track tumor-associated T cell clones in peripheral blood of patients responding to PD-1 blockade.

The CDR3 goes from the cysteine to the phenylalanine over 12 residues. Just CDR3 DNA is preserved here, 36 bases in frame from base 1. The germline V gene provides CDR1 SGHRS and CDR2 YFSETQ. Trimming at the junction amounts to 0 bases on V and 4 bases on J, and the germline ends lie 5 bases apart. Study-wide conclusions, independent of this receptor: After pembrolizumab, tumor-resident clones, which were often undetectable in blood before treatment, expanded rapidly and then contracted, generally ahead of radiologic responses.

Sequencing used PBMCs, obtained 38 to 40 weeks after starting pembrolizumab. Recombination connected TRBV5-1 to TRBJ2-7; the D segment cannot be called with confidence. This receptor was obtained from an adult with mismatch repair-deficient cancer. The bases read TGCGCCAGCAGCTTGGGCGCTTACGAGCAGTACTTC. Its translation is CASSLGAYEQYF.